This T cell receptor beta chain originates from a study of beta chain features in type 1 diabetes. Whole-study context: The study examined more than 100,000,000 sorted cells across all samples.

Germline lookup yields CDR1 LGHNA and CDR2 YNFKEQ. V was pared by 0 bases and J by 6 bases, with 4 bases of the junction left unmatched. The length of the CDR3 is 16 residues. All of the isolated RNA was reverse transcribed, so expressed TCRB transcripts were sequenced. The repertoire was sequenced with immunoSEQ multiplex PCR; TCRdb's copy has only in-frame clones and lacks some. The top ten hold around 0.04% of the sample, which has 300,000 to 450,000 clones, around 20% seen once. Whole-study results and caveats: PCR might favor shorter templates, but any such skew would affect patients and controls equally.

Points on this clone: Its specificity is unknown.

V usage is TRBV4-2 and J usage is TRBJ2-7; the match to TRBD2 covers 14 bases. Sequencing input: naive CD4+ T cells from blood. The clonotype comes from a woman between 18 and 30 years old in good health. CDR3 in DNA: TGTGCCAGCAGCCAAGACGGGGGACTAGCGGGAGTCGAGCAGTACTTC. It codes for CASSQDGGLAGVEQYF.